The clone carrying this TCR beta chain was found once. What it binds is unknown. No fewer than 6 micrograms of total RNA were isolated from every sample. The source of the sample is a study of blood T cells in healthy people across ages. Study-level findings and limits: It was held that diversity estimates obtained from one million T cells represented underestimates. Age brought a roughly linear fall in TCR beta diversity measured per million T cells.

Germline V CDR1 and CDR2: SNHLY, FYNNEI. There are 13 residues in the CDR3. Then a second PCR, running about 6 to 12 cycles, was carried out with a sample-barcoded 5' primer and a J-beta primer mix. Via MiXCR, TCRdb re-called the 5' RACE reads, giving one row per CDR3 protein. The sample includes about 620,000 distinct CDR3 sequences, over 20% of them seen just once. This sequence was found in a man aged 70 or older in good health. V and J are TRBV2 and TRBJ2-5; 7 bases map to TRBD1. Sample: blood. The CDR3 sequence: CVSLQGVGKTQYF. The CDR3 DNA follows: TGTGTCAGTCTTCAGGGGGTGGGGAAGACCCAGTACTTC.